Listed below are T cell receptor beta chains from one sample, sequenced in a study of shared clonotypes between healthy human individuals. This table comes from immunoSEQ multiplex PCR, and its TCRdb copy is limited to in-frame clones, with some not included. Of 600,000 or so clones listed, about 95% are singletons. The specimen sequenced was naive CD8+ T cells sorted from blood. These receptors were obtained from a woman in her thirties in good health. CDR3s include the opening cysteine and the closing phenylalanine or tryptophan. D genes are given only for firm matches. The size entry is marked missing in some rows and otherwise reads once, few, many or a size class.

D,V,J,size,CDR3,DNA
TRBD2,TRBV28,TRBJ2-7,NA,CASSLGLAATSGYEQYF,TGTGCCAGCAGTTTAGGACTAGCGGCCACCTCGGGGTACGAGCAGTACTTC
NA,TRBV7-9,TRBJ2-7,NA,CASSNPGTQYEQYF,TGTGCCAGCAGCAACCCCGGGACCCAATACGAGCAGTACTTC
TRBD1,TRBV2,TRBJ1-1,NA,CASSYRGVNTEAFF,TGTGCCAGCAGTTACAGGGGGGTGAACACTGAAGCTTTCTTT
NA,TRBV28,TRBJ1-5,NA,CASSFAPPQHF,TGTGCCAGCAGTTTCGCCCCGCCCCAGCATTTT
NA,TRBV28,TRBJ2-2,NA,CASSFFRIGELFF,TGTGCCAGCAGTTTTTTTCGGATCGGGGAGCTGTTTTTT
TRBD1,TRBV7-9,TRBJ2-2,NA,CASRTGTGLNTGELFF,TGTGCCAGCAGAACCGGGACAGGGCTTAACACCGGGGAGCTGTTTTTT
TRBD1,TRBV29-1,TRBJ2-7,NA,CSVETGQGPVEQYF,TGCAGCGTTGAAACGGGACAGGGCCCCGTTGAGCAGTACTTC
NA,TRBV9,TRBJ1-3,NA,CASSAGRSSGNTIYF,TGTGCCAGCAGCGCGGGACGGAGCTCTGGAAACACCATATATTTT
NA,TRBV15,TRBJ1-5,NA,CATSTQQGNQPQHF,TGTGCCACCAGCACACAACAGGGTAATCAGCCCCAGCATTTT
NA,TRBV7-8,TRBJ2-7,NA,CASSLVSQTEYTYEQYF,TGTGCCAGCAGCTTAGTTTCCCAGACAGAGTACACCTACGAGCAGTACTTC
NA,TRBV7-9,TRBJ2-2,NA,CASLRRGDGTGELFF,TGTGCCAGCCTAAGGAGGGGCGATGGAACCGGGGAGCTGTTTTTT
NA,TRBV25-1,TRBJ2-4,NA,CASSPRGPFLQYF,TGTGCCAGCAGTCCGAGGGGCCCCTTTTTACAGTACTTC
TRBD1,TRBV27,TRBJ2-7,NA,CASGGTGGYEQYF,TGTGCCAGCGGGGGGACAGGGGGCTACGAGCAGTACTTC
NA,TRBV2,TRBJ2-1,NA,CASSERAARNNEQFF,TGTGCCAGCAGTGAACGGGCGGCTAGAAACAATGAGCAGTTCTTC
NA,TRBV2,TRBJ2-3,NA,CASSGPLGGDTQYF,TGTGCCAGCAGCGGACCGCTCGGCGGAGATACGCAGTATTTT
TRBD2,TRBV19,TRBJ2-1,NA,CASIRGSSDNEQFF,TGTGCCAGTATCCGCGGGAGTTCAGACAATGAGCAGTTCTTC
TRBD2,TRBV5-4,TRBJ2-4,NA,CASSFRGGAGNTQYF,TGTGCCAGCAGCTTCCGGGGGGGCGCCGGTAACACTCAGTACTTC
TRBD1,TRBV28,TRBJ2-7,NA,CASSIYRGAYEQYF,TGTGCCAGCAGTATCTACAGGGGTGCATACGAGCAGTACTTC
NA,TRBV15,TRBJ1-5,NA,CATSRDPTSGPGVLQPQHF,TGTGCCACCAGCAGGGACCCAACCTCGGGGCCAGGGGTACTTCAGCCCCAGCATTTT
NA,TRBV7-9,TRBJ2-3,NA,CASSFDPTRYF,TGTGCCAGCAGCTTTGACCCCACGAGGTATTTT
TRBD2,TRBV10-1,TRBJ2-7,NA,CASSDGGSVNEQYF,TGCGCCAGCAGTGACGGCGGGAGCGTCAACGAGCAGTACTTC
NA,TRBV28,TRBJ1-2,NA,CASSWDRDGYTF,TGTGCCAGCAGCTGGGACCGGGATGGCTACACCTTC
NA,TRBV7-9,TRBJ2-3,NA,CASSFAPLDTQYF,TGTGCCAGCAGCTTCGCCCCTTTAGATACGCAGTATTTT
NA,TRBV7-8,TRBJ2-7,NA,CASAEVPDYEQYF,TGTGCCAGCGCCGAGGTACCAGACTACGAGCAGTACTTC
TRBD2,TRBV29-1,TRBJ2-7,NA,CSVKLAGDEQYF,TGCAGCGTTAAACTAGCGGGAGACGAGCAGTACTTC
NA,TRBV28,TRBJ2-7,NA,CASSFPSPDTFSYEQYF,TGTGCCAGCAGTTTCCCTTCCCCAGATACCTTCTCCTACGAGCAGTACTTC
TRBD2,TRBV9,TRBJ2-1,once,CASSASSGSNEQFF,TGTGCCAGCAGCGCATCTAGCGGGAGCAATGAGCAGTTCTTC
NA,TRBV29-1,TRBJ2-7,NA,CSVEFRGPSYEQYF,TGCAGCGTTGAATTCCGGGGACCATCCTACGAGCAGTACTTC
NA,TRBV27,TRBJ1-1,NA,CASSSSTGLTEAFF,TGTGCCAGCAGTTCCAGTACAGGGCTCACTGAAGCTTTCTTT
NA,TRBV5-4,TRBJ1-1,NA,CASSFQTNTEAFF,TGTGCCAGCAGCTTTCAAACTAACACTGAAGCTTTCTTT
TRBD1,TRBV28,TRBJ2-4,NA,CASSATGVLAKNIQYF,TGTGCCAGCAGTGCGACAGGGGTTCTAGCCAAAAACATTCAGTACTTC
NA,TRBV2,TRBJ2-5,NA,CASSSGRGLGETQYF,TGTGCCAGCAGCAGCGGTCGGGGACTGGGAGAGACCCAGTACTTC
NA,TRBV10-2,TRBJ2-7,NA,CATAGAGETSYEQYF,TGCGCCACCGCGGGGGCGGGAGAGACCTCCTACGAGCAGTACTTC
NA,TRBV29-1,TRBJ1-2,once,CSVELQDGYTF,TGCAGCGTTGAGTTACAGGATGGCTACACCTTC
TRBD2,TRBV7-9,TRBJ2-7,NA,CASSPGTSGPLRYEQYF,TGTGCCAGCAGCCCTGGGACTAGCGGGCCTCTACGCTACGAGCAGTACTTC
TRBD2,TRBV28,TRBJ2-3,NA,CASTKSIAGWIDTQYF,TGTGCCAGCACCAAGAGTATAGCGGGATGGATCGATACGCAGTATTTT
TRBD2,TRBV6-5,TRBJ2-1,NA,CASSYSVGLAGVEQFF,TGTGCCAGCAGTTACTCCGTGGGACTAGCGGGAGTTGAGCAGTTCTTC
NA,TRBV4-1,TRBJ1-2,NA,CASSPVGVLSDGYTF,TGCGCCAGCAGCCCAGTGGGGGTTCTTTCCGATGGCTACACCTTC
NA,TRBV7-2,TRBJ2-7,NA,CASSSPWAYEQYF,TGTGCCAGCAGCTCCCCGTGGGCCTACGAGCAGTACTTC
TRBD1,TRBV27,TRBJ2-7,NA,CASSFQTGAGYEQYF,TGTGCCAGCAGTTTCCAGACAGGGGCTGGCTACGAGCAGTACTTC
NA,TRBV19,TRBJ2-7,NA,CASSITLSYEQYF,TGTGCCAGTAGTATCACCCTCTCCTACGAGCAGTACTTC
NA,TRBV19,TRBJ2-5,NA,CASNAGQETQYF,TGTGCCAGTAACGCCGGCCAAGAGACCCAGTACTTC
NA,TRBV9,TRBJ1-1,NA,CASNDRLNTEAFF,TGTGCCAGCAACGACAGACTGAACACTGAAGCTTTCTTT
NA,TRBV5-8,TRBJ1-4,NA,CASSPAGEKLFF,TGTGCCAGCAGCCCGGCAGGGGAAAAACTGTTTTTT
TRBD2,TRBV14,TRBJ2-1,NA,CASSQDRREGRDEQFF,TGTGCCAGCAGCCAAGATAGGCGGGAGGGCCGCGATGAGCAGTTCTTC
NA,TRBV9,TRBJ1-2,NA,CASSVGGRGNGYTF,TGTGCCAGCAGCGTAGGAGGGCGGGGAAATGGCTACACCTTC